Each of the 15 T cell receptor beta chains below was sequenced from the same sample in a study of monozygotic twins with cystic fibrosis. Profiled with immunoSEQ multiplex PCR; TCRdb holds only in-frame clones, not every one. The sample lists 30,000 to 35,000 clones; approximately 92% were seen once. Sequenced sample: blood. These receptor sequences come from a girl aged 2-10 years with cystic fibrosis.

The CDR3 loop is CATSTPGGREGSEGYTF. CDR3 sequence (DNA): TGTGCCACCAGCACCCCTGGGGGTCGGGAAGGGAGCGAAGGCTACACCTTC. The V gene is TRBV15, the J gene TRBJ1-2; tentatively, D is TRBD1 (5 bases). Germline CDR1 reads LNHNV; CDR2 reads YYDKDF (reference sequence). This CDR3 comprises 17 residues. Trimming pared 4 bases from V and 8 bases from J, leaving 26 bases between.

The chain combines TRBV5-1 with TRBJ1-1; D uncertain. The CDR3 is 14 amino acids. Trimming removed 1 base at V and 0 bases at J, with 7 bases between. Germline-derived CDR1 and CDR2 are SGHRS and YFSETQ. The CDR3 DNA reads as TGCGCCAGCAGCTTGAACAGCCTGAACACTGAAGCTTTCTTT. As protein: CASSLNSLNTEAFF.

The V gene is TRBV25-1, the J gene TRBJ1-4; no reliable D call. Per germline, CDR1 MGHDK and CDR2 SYGVNS. Deletions cut 5 bases from V and 8 bases from J, with 6 bases between. There are 11 residues in the CDR3. This chain's CDR3 is CASSTTEKLFF. CDR3 bases: TGTGCCAGCAGTACGACAGAAAAACTGTTTTTT.

The chain is built from TRBV9 and TRBJ1-2; D gene unclear. Trimming took off 4 bases at V and 2 bases at J, with 15 bases between the two ends. Germline V gives CDR1 SGDLS, CDR2 YYNGEE. The CDR3 consists of 15 residues. In DNA, the CDR3 is TGTGCCAGCAGCCCCCAGGCAACACCGAACTATGGCTACACCTTC. It translates to CASSPQATPNYGYTF.

The V and J genes are TRBV10-1 and TRBJ1-1; maybe TRBD1 (5 bases). Trimming took off 3 bases at V and 1 base at J, with 21 bases between the two ends. From germline, CDR1 is WNHNN and CDR2 SYGVQD (reference sequence). This CDR3 comprises 18 residues. This CDR3 reads CASSDHKGLTRENTEAFF. In nucleotides, the CDR3 is TGCGCCAGCAGTGATCACAAGGGGCTAACACGGGAGAACACTGAAGCTTTCTTT.

This chain links TRBV4-2 with TRBJ1-2; D is uncertain. V was shortened by 1 base and J by 6 bases, with 9 bases between the two germline ends. Per germline, CDR1 LGHNA and CDR2 YNFKEQ. There are 13 residues in the CDR3. The CDR3 DNA follows: TGTGCCAGCAGCCAAGTTAGAGGAGATGGCTACACCTTC. This translates into CASSQVRGDGYTF.

The rearrangement links TRBV2 to TRBJ2-1; D remains ambiguous. Looked up from germline, CDR1 is SNHLY and CDR2 is FYNNEI. The CDR3 covers 12 residues. V dropped 4 bases and J dropped 2 bases, with 3 bases sitting between them. CDR3 bases: TGTGCCAGCAGTGTGGCCTACAATGAGCAGTTCTTC. As protein: CASSVAYNEQFF.

This chain links TRBV2 with TRBJ2-1; 7 bases align to TRBD1. This CDR3 comprises 15 residues. Germline CDR1 and CDR2: SNHLY and FYNNEI. The trim removed 3 bases at V and 7 bases at J, leaving 9 bases unmatched. In DNA, the CDR3 is TGTGCCAGCAGTGACCCGGGACAGAGCAAAAATGAGCAGTTCTTC. Protein product: CASSDPGQSKNEQFF.

The chain has TRBV4-1 and TRBJ1-1; D not certain. Germline V CDR1 and CDR2: MGHRA, YSYEKL. This CDR3 region has 14 residues. Trimming took 4 bases from V and 2 from J, leaving 11 bases between them. CDR3 amino acids: CASSPSSLNTEAFF. For the CDR3, the DNA is TGCGCCAGCAGCCCCTCCTCACTCAACACTGAAGCTTTCTTT.

The chain recombines TRBV15 with TRBJ1-1; weak D call: TRBD1 (6 bases). Germline-derived CDR1 and CDR2 are LNHNV and YYDKDF (reference sequence). The germline V and J ends were trimmed by 6 bases and 1 base, with 12 bases remaining between them. The CDR3 has 14 residues. CDR3 in amino acids: CATRQKQGNTEAFF. CDR3 sequence (DNA): TGTGCCACCAGACAAAAACAGGGGAACACTGAAGCTTTCTTT.

The chain carries TRBV6-6 and TRBJ1-1, with a weak D call TRBD1 (6 bases). CDR1 and CDR2 from the germline V gene are MNHNY and SVGAGI (reference sequence). The CDR3 runs to 15 residues. The germline V and J ends were trimmed by 6 bases and 1 base, with 15 bases remaining between them. Written as DNA, the CDR3 is TGTGCCAGCAGGCTACCGGACAGTTCGAACACTGAAGCTTTCTTT. Encoded protein: CASRLPDSSNTEAFF.

The rearrangement joins TRBV6-1 to TRBJ2-5; the D is unclear. The CDR3 is 11 amino acids. From germline, CDR1 is MNHNS and CDR2 SASEGT. Deletions cut 1 base from V and 5 bases from J, with 2 bases between. CDR3 in amino acids: CASSEGETQYF. Written as DNA, the CDR3 is TGTGCCAGCAGTGAAGGGGAGACCCAGTACTTC.

This clone was picked up one time. The chain carries TRBV5-1 and TRBJ1-1; 8 bases agree with TRBD1. V gave up 3 bases and J gave up 4 bases; unmatched junction bases: 2. The CDR3 has 13 amino acids. Germline V gene data show CDR1 as SGHRS and CDR2 as YFSETQ. CDR3 in amino acids: CASSYTGGTEAFF. The CDR3 DNA reads TGCGCCAGCAGCTACACAGGGGGCACTGAAGCTTTCTTT.

Here the CDR3 DNA reads TGTGCCAGCTCACCCGCAGGGAGGAATGGAAACACCATATATTTT. Residues: CASSPAGRNGNTIYF. The V and J genes are TRBV18 and TRBJ1-3; D might be TRBD1 (5 bases). The V and J ends lost 3 bases and 3 bases respectively, with 12 bases between them. CDR1 and CDR2 from the germline V gene are KGHSH and LQKENI. CDR3 length equals 15 residues. Full variable domain (outside the CDR3, taken from reference TRBV18 and TRBJ1-3): NAGVMQNPRHLVRRRGQEARLRCSPMKGHSHVYWYRQLPEEGLKFMVYLQKENIIDESGMPKERFSAEFPKEGPSILRIQQVVRGDSAAYFCASSPAGRNGNTIYFGEGSWLTVV.

V and J are TRBV2 and TRBJ1-1, with D unclear. Trimming pared 8 bases from V and 4 bases from J, leaving 14 bases between. Germline V gene sequence: CDR1 SNHLY, CDR2 FYNNEI. The CDR3 extends over 13 amino acids. The CDR3 loop reads CASPEREGTEAFF. As DNA, the CDR3 is TGTGCCAGCCCCGAGAGGGAAGGCACTGAAGCTTTCTTT.